The rows below give T cell receptor beta chains drawn from one sample of a study of patients and donors after allogeneic stem cell transplantation. TCRdb fed the RT-PCR reads into MiXCR, producing one record per CDR3 protein. The table lists roughly 880,000 distinct CDR3 sequences, approximately 18% of them singletons, with under 6.5% in the top ten. Sequences were obtained from blood, either unsorted or a sorted T cell fraction (not recorded which). These TCRs come from a human donor who was either an allogeneic HSCT recipient or a stem cell or donor lymphocyte infusion donor (not recorded which). It is not recorded whose cells these are; they may come from a transplant donor. CDR3s include the opening cysteine and the closing phenylalanine or tryptophan. Fields, in order: J gene, V gene, D gene, clone size, CDR3 DNA, CDR3 protein. D genes are given only for firm matches. Only some rows state a clone size, as once, few, many or a class for expanded clones.

>TRBJ2-1|TRBV20-1|TRBD2|.
TGCAGTGCTACTTTACTAGCGGGGCGGGCCTACAATGAGCAGTTCTTC
CSATLLAGRAYNEQFF
>TRBJ1-1|TRBV5-1|.|many
TGCGCCAGCAGCCATAACAAGAACACTGAAGCTTTCTTT
CASSHNKNTEAFF
>TRBJ2-2|TRBV21-1|.|.
TGTGCCAGCAGCAAAGCTTTAATGGATGGTGGGACAGGGAACACCGGGGAGCTGTTTTTT
CASSKALMDGGTGNTGELFF
>TRBJ2-3|TRBV12-3/TRBV12-4|TRBD2|.
TGTGCCAGCAGTTGGGCCGCGGGGGGTGATACGCAGTATTTT
CASSWAAGGDTQYF
>TRBJ1-5|TRBV6-1|.|.
TGTGCCAGCAGCCCTGACCCCGAGGGCAATCAGCCCCAGCATTTT
CASSPDPEGNQPQHF
>TRBJ2-7|TRBV4-3|TRBD2|few
TGCGCCAGCAGCCAGTCTCTAGCGGGGGTTTCATACGAGCAGTACTTC
CASSQSLAGVSYEQYF
>TRBJ1-2|TRBV20-1|.|few
TGCAGTGCTCCGGGCCTTCTTACCTATGGCTACACCTTC
CSAPGLLTYGYTF
>TRBJ2-5|TRBV7-7|.|.
TGTGCCAGCAGCCCCAGGTCCGGGACCCTTCAAGAGACCCAGTACTTC
CASSPRSGTLQETQYF
>TRBJ2-1|TRBV18|TRBD2|.
TGTGCCAGCTCACCACCGCTAGCGGGAGGGAGTGGTGAGCAGTTCTTC
CASSPPLAGGSGEQFF
>TRBJ2-7|TRBV14|TRBD1|.
TGTGCCAGCAGCCCTCGGGACAGGGGGTTGCACGAGCAGTACTTC
CASSPRDRGLHEQYF
>TRBJ2-1|TRBV20-1|TRBD2|few
TGCAGTGCTAGAGGGCGGGAGTCGGGCAATGAGCAGTTCTTC
CSARGRESGNEQFF
>TRBJ2-1|TRBV7-9|TRBD2|.
TGTGCCAGCAGTTCAGCGGGGATTTACAATGAGCAGTTCTTC
CASSSAGIYNEQFF
>TRBJ2-2|TRBV9|TRBD2|.
TGTGCCAGCAACCCGGGAGGGCCAAACACCGGGGAGCTGTTTTTT
CASNPGGPNTGELFF
>TRBJ2-2|TRBV9|TRBD2|few
TGTGCCAGCAGCGTGGCGAACCCGACTAGCGGGAGGAACACCGGGGAGCTGTTTTTT
CASSVANPTSGRNTGELFF
>TRBJ1-6|TRBV12-3/TRBV12-4|.|few
TGTGCCAGCAGTTTTACGGGGGGATCACCCCTCCACTTT
CASSFTGGSPLHF
>TRBJ2-2|TRBV9|.|.
TGTGCCAGCAGCGTAGGAGGGGCGCTTACCGGGGAGCTGTTTTTT
CASSVGGALTGELFF
>TRBJ2-1|TRBV19|.|few
TGTGCCAGTAGTATGGAGATGGGGGCCTACAATGAGCAGTTCTTC
CASSMEMGAYNEQFF
>TRBJ1-3|TRBV5-1|TRBD1|.
TGCGCCAGCAGCCCCCACAGGGGTGCCCACTCTGGAAACACCATATATTTT
CASSPHRGAHSGNTIYF
>TRBJ2-1|TRBV20-1|.|few
TGCAGTGCTAGACTACTAGCAAATGAGCAGTTCTTC
CSARLLANEQFF
>TRBJ2-7|TRBV5-1|TRBD1|.
TGCGCCAGCAGCCCAGGACAGGGGGGTTTGATCGAGCAGTACTTC
CASSPGQGGLIEQYF
>TRBJ1-1|TRBV7-9|.|few
TGTGCCAGCAGCCGAGAAAATTTGAACACTGAAGCTTTCTTT
CASSRENLNTEAFF
>TRBJ2-7|TRBV20-1|TRBD2|.
TGCAGTGCCCAATCCGCGACTAGCGGGGGGGTAGAGCAGTACTTC
CSAQSATSGGVEQYF
>TRBJ1-1|TRBV7-2|.|.
TGTGCCAGCAGCTCTCCCCGCAGATTGAACACTGAAGCTTTCTTT
CASSSPRRLNTEAFF
>TRBJ2-1|TRBV24-1|TRBD1|.
TGTGCCACCAGTGATTTGGGACAGGGAAGCCTAAATGAGCAGTTCTTC
CATSDLGQGSLNEQFF
>TRBJ2-7|TRBV7-9|TRBD1|.
TGTGCCAGCAGCTCTCCCCCCGGACAGGGACCCACCTACGAGCAGTACTTC
CASSSPPGQGPTYEQYF
>TRBJ1-5|TRBV6-4|.|.
TGTGCCAGACGGGTCAGGGTTTCAGATCAGCCCCAGCATTTT
CARRVRVSDQPQHF
>TRBJ1-1|TRBV3-1|.|.
TGTGCCAGCAGTCACGTTGGCACGGATGAAGCTTTCTTT
CASSHVGTDEAFF
>TRBJ2-7|TRBV7-8|.|.
TGTGCCAGCATCGATGCGACGTGGGGCGCCTACGAGCAGTACTTC
CASIDATWGAYEQYF
>TRBJ1-5|TRBV18|.|few
TGTGCCAGCTCACCACCCGGGTCTGGCAGCAATCAGCCCCAGCATTTT
CASSPPGSGSNQPQHF
>TRBJ1-4|TRBV29-1|.|.
TGCAGCGTTGCCCGGGGAACTAATGAAAAACTGTTTTTT
CSVARGTNEKLFF
>TRBJ2-7|TRBV21-1|.|.
TGTGCCAGCAGCAAGAAAAACCGGGACAGGGGGGTAAACGAGCAGTACTTC
CASSKKNRDRGVNEQYF
>TRBJ2-1|TRBV27|.|few
TGTGCCAGCAGTCCCTGGCGGGCGTGGGATGAGCAGTTCTTC
CASSPWRAWDEQFF
>TRBJ2-1|TRBV29-1|.|few
TGCAGCGTTGAAATTGGGGTCTCCTACAATGAGCAGTTCTTC
CSVEIGVSYNEQFF
>TRBJ1-2|TRBV5-6|.|few
TGTGCCAGCAGCGCAAGACCAGGGAAAGGTGGCTACACCTTC
CASSARPGKGGYTF
>TRBJ1-5|TRBV7-2|.|.
TGTGCCAGCAGCTTAATGGTGGGGGGCATGAGCAATCAGCCCCAGCATTTT
CASSLMVGGMSNQPQHF
>TRBJ1-2|TRBV29-1|.|.
TGCAGCGTGGGGCCGGGGGAGGTGGGCGGCTACACCTTC
CSVGPGEVGGYTF
>TRBJ2-2|TRBV3-1|.|.
TGTGCCAGCAGCCAAGAAGGAGGGGGAGAGACCGGGGAGCTGTTTTTT
CASSQEGGGETGELFF